The present entry profiles one T cell receptor beta chain with its context. Its recognized antigen is unknown. Base qualities were left out, and no much larger clone turns up one base away. This entry comes from a study of T cell changes during pregnancy in multiple sclerosis (dated 2019 in TCRdb). Notes on the research overall: In women with multiple sclerosis, the researchers looked at how the T cell repertoire shifted as pregnancy progressed.

V and J lose 2 bases and 4 bases, and a span of 24 bases separates them. CDR1 and CDR2 are read off the germline V gene as SGHTS and YDEGEE. The CDR3 holds 18 amino acids from the cysteine to the phenylalanine. Of the read, only the CDR3 DNA is kept; its 54 bases are in frame from base 1. Library preparation employed the immunoSEQ multiplex PCR assay. TCRdb's version of the immuneACCESS table is confined to in-frame rearrangements and falls short of the full clone set. An unresolved V gene accounts for under half of the shortfall where checked; the remainder is of unknown origin. For this sample there are 50,000 to 60,000 clones; around 90% appear just once. The ten biggest clones cover around 0.29% of the sample.

The TCR sequence derives from a female donor with multiple sclerosis, enrolled in a pregnancy study. The specimen comprised CD4+ T cells from peripheral blood mononuclear cells, sampled in the second trimester of pregnancy. The chain uses TRBV5-8 and TRBJ2-5, with a weak D call of TRBD1 (7 bases match). The bases read TGTGCCAGCAGCTTTTCGGGGGTGAGACAGGGCCTAAGAGAGACCCAGTACTTC. Its protein is CASSFSGVRQGLRETQYF.